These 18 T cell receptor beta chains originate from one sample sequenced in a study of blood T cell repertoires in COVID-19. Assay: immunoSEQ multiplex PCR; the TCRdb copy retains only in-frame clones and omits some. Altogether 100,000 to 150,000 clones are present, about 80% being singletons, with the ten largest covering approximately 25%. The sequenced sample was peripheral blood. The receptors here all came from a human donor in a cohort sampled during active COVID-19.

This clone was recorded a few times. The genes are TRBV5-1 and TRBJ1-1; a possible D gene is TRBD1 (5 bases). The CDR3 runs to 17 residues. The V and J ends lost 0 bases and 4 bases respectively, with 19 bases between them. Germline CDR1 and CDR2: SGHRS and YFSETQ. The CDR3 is CASSLAPGGALSTEAFF. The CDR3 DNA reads TGCGCCAGCAGCTTGGCCCCCGGTGGGGCCCTGAGCACTGAAGCTTTCTTT. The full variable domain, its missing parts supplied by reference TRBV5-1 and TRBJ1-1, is KAGVTQTPRYLIKTRGQQVTLSCSPISGHRSVSWYQQTPGQGLQFLFEYFSETQRNKGNFPGRFSGRQFSNSRSEMNVSTLELGDSALYLCASSLAPGGALSTEAFFGQGTRLTVV.

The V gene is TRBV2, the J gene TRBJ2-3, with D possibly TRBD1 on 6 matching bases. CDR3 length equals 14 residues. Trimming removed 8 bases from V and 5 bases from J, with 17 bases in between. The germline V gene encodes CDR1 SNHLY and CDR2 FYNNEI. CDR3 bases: TGTGCCAGCCTACAGGGTAGTGTAGGAGATACGCAGTATTTT. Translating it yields CASLQGSVGDTQYF.

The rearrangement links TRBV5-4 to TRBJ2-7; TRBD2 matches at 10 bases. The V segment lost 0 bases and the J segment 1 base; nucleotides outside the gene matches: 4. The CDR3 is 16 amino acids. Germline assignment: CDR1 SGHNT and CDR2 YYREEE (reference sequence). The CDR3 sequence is CASSLGLAGASYEQYF. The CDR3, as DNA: TGTGCCAGCAGCTTGGGGCTAGCGGGGGCGTCCTACGAGCAGTACTTC.

The CDR3, as DNA: TGTGCCAGCAGTTCTGGGGAGGCTGCGGATGGCTACACCTTC. Protein sequence: CASSSGEAADGYTF. The V call is TRBV6-5, the J call TRBJ1-2; D remains unclear. The CDR3 is 14 residues long. Trimming pared 4 bases from V and 6 bases from J, leaving 15 bases between. CDR1 MNHEY and CDR2 SVGAGI come from the germline V gene.

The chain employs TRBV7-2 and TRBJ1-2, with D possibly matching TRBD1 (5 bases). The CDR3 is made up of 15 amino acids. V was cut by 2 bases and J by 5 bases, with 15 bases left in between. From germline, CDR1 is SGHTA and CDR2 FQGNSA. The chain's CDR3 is CASSLRGGSPYGYTF. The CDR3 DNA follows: TGTGCCAGCAGCTTACGGGGGGGAAGCCCTTATGGCTACACCTTC.

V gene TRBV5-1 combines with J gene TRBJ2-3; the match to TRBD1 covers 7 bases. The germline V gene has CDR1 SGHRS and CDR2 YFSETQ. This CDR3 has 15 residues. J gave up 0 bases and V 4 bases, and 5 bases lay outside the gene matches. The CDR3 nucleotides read TGCGCCAGCAGCGTAGGACAGGTTAGCACAGATACGCAGTATTTT. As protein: CASSVGQVSTDTQYF.

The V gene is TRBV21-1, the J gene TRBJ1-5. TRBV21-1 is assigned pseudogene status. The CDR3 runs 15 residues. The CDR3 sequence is CASSKWRAKNQPQHF. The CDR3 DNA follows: TGTGCCAGCAGCAAATGGAGAGCCAAGAATCAGCCCCAGCATTTT.

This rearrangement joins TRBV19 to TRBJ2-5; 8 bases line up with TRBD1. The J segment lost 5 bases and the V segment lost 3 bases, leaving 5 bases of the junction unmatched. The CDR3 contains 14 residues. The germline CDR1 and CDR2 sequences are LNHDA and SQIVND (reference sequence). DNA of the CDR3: TGTGCCAGTAGTATGGCCCAGGGGGCCGAGACCCAGTACTTC. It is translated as CASSMAQGAETQYF. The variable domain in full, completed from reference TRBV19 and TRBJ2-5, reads DGGITQSPKYLFRKEGQNVTLSCEQNLNHDAMYWYRQDPGQGLRLIYYSQIVNDFQKGDIAEGYSVSREKKESFPLTVTSAQKNPTAFYLCASSMAQGAETQYFGPGTRLLVL.

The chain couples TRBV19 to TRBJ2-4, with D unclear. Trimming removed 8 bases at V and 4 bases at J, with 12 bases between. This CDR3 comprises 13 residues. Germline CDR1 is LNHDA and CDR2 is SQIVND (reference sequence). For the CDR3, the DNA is TGTGCCAGTTTAGACACAGCAAAAAACATTCAGTACTTC. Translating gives CASLDTAKNIQYF.

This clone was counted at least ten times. Written as DNA, the CDR3 is TGTGCCAGCAGCCCTGGGACAGGGGGATCGTACGAGCAGTACTTC. Translation: CASSPGTGGSYEQYF. The V gene is TRBV28, the J gene TRBJ2-7; 11 positions agree with TRBD1. V dropped 6 bases and J dropped 4; count of bases not matched to a gene: 8. The CDR3 is 15 residues long. CDR1 and CDR2 from the germline V gene are MDHEN and SYDVKM.

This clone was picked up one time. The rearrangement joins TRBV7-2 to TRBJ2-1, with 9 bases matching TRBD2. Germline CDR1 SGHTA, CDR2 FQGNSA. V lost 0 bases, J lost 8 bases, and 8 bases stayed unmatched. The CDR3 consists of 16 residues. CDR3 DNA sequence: TGTGCCAGCAGCTTAGCGGCGGGCGGGGGGGCTGATGAGCAGTTCTTC. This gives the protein CASSLAAGGGADEQFF.

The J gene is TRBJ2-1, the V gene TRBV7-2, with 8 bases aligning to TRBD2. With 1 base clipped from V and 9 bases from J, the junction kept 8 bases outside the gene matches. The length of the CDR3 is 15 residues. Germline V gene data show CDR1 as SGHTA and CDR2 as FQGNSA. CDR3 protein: CASSLGTVAGIEQFF. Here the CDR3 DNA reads TGTGCCAGCAGCTTAGGGACAGTAGCGGGGATTGAGCAGTTCTTC.

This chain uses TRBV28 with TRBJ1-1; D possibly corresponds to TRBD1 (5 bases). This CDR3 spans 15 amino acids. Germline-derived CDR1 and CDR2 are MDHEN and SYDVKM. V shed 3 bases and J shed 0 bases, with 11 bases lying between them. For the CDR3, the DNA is TGTGCCAGCAGTTTCGGTCCAGGGATGAACACTGAAGCTTTCTTT. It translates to CASSFGPGMNTEAFF.

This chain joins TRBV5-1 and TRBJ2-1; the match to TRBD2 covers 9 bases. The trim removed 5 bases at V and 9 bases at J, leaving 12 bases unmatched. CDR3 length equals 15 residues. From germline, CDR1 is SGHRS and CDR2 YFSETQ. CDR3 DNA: TGCGCCAGCAGTCTCGCGGGGGGGCAGTTTTTTGAGCAGTTCTTC. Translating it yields CASSLAGGQFFEQFF.

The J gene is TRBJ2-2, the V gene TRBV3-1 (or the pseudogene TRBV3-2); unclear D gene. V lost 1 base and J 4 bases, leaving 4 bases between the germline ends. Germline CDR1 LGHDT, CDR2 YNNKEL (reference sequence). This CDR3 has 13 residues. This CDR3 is CASSQARTGELFF. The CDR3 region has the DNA TGTGCCAGCAGCCAAGCCCGCACCGGGGAGCTGTTTTTT.

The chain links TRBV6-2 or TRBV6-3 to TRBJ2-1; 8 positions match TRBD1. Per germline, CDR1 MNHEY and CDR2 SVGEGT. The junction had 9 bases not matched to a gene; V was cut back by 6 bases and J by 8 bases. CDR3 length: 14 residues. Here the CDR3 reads CASSRGRAPHEQFF. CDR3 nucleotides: TGTGCCAGCAGCAGGGGGCGCGCTCCCCATGAGCAGTTCTTC.

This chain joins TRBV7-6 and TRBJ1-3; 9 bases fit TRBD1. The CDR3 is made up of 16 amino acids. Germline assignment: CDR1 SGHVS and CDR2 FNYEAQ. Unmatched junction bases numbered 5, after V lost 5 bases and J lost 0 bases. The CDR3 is CASSAHRGPSGNTIYF. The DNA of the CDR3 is TGTGCCAGCAGCGCCCACAGGGGGCCCTCTGGAAACACCATATATTTT.

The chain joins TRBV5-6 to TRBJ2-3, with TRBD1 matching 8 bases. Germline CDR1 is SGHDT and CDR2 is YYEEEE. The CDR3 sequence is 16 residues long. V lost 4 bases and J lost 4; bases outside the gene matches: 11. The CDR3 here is CASSRHRTGKADTQYF. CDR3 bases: TGTGCCAGCAGCCGGCATAGGACAGGGAAAGCAGATACGCAGTATTTT.